This T cell receptor (beta chain) was retrieved from a study of shared clonotypes between healthy human individuals (dated by TCRdb to the early 2020s). General notes on the study: A few men and a couple of women, aged 18 to 49 years, made up the cohort. For each donor, CD4 naive and CD4 memory were each run on three plates, CD8 naive on two plates, and CD8 memory on one plate. To estimate repertoire size and how much clonotypes are shared between individuals, the study performed deep sequencing of blood TCR repertoires from about 5 healthy adults. To increase sequencing depth and limit assay-specific biases, TCR repertoire library preparation and sequencing were carried out by different laboratories using diverse techniques. Between about 0.8 and 8.9 billion PBMCs per donor were obtained by leukapheresis. Study-wide findings and limitations: Pairwise subsampling indicated that sequencing depth was expected to affect the degree of clonotype sharing among donors. Even with the large sequencing depth, rarefaction of the sorted-subset datasets indicated that sequencing was incomplete. Higher generation probabilities were observed for clonotypes shared by all four sorted-subset donors than for non-shared clonotypes. Naive subsets generally had larger estimated clonotype richness than memory subsets. Sharing across a handful of donors was observed for about 4.8% of naive CD4, 3% to 3.5% of naive CD8, 2% to 2.5% of memory CD4, and around 0.4% of memory CD8 clonotypes. Sampling was restricted to blood, and TCR repertoires in tissue are likely to differ from TCR repertoires in blood. The small number of donors limited the genetic and exposure-history diversity represented.

The donors were healthy, HIV-negative adults with no recently reported acute infections or vaccinations. All donors were Caucasian adults living in Nashville, Tennessee, USA. CD4+ T cells were enriched by magnetic negative selection, after which naive cells were positively selected on CD45RA and the negative fraction was taken as the memory subset. Blood was collected by leukapheresis, and PBMCs were isolated by Ficoll-Histopaque density gradient centrifugation and then cryopreserved in liquid nitrogen vapor phase. Analytical flow cytometry was used to check the purity and quantity of each magnetically sorted T cell population. Genomic DNA was isolated from each sorted fraction and quantified by UV absorbance on a Nanodrop 2000c. For CDR1 and CDR2, the germline V gene (reference sequence) lists LNHDA and SQIVND. The cysteine opens and the phenylalanine closes a CDR3 of 16 amino acids. The entry retains the CDR3 DNA only, 48 bases that are in frame from base 1. V loses 1 base at its end and J loses 6 bases; junction bases beyond the gene matches: 9.

Using the deep immunoSEQ assay, multiplex PCR amplified TCR CDR3 regions from genomic DNA. Genomic DNA extracted from each cell subset was distributed evenly over all wells of several immunoSEQ 96-well plates, and each plate served as one replicate. For sorted subsets, each replicate PCR was loaded with about 200 ng genomic DNA, equivalent to about 30,000 T cell genomes. Purified libraries were measured with a Qubit 3.0 fluorometer, size-checked on a Bioanalyzer 2100, and measured again with the KAPA Library Quantification kit. Each immunoSEQ 96-well plate was sequenced on its own single-read 150-cycle Illumina NextSeq 550 flow cell. The authors' analysis ran thus. Because the immunoSEQ output included only junctional sequences and no quality scores, the filtering could not be the same as the filtering used for full-length reads. Sequences were annotated with PyIR, a Python wrapper for IgBLAST v1.9, and V/J genes and CDR3 were assigned using IMGT germline references. Reads were removed for weak V/J assignments (E-value above 1e-6), missing CDR3, stop codons, out-of-frame junctions, or ambiguous translated residues. A V3J clonotype was defined by an identical inferred V gene, J gene, and CDR3 amino acid sequence. Percentage overlap between repertoires was calculated by dividing the number of shared unique clonotypes by the size of the smaller repertoire. Richness of each repertoire was evaluated using RTK rarefaction, the Chao1 estimator, and Recon v2.1 estimates of unobserved clonotypes. Generation probabilities for all TCRbeta clonotypes obtained by the gDNA method from several donors were computed using OLGA. TCRdb stores this immuneACCESS table with in-frame sequences only. Part of the clones is absent; in the studies checked, under half of the shortfall reflects unresolved V genes, and no reason is known for the rest. V and J calls and clone size are as listed in that table; D and trimming were resolved from the DNA. This sample holds hundreds of thousands of clones; about 74% were observed only once. The leading ten clones occupy 1.5% to 2% of the sample.

In the case of this clone: No antigen is known for it. Base qualities are not at hand, and no much larger clone is one base apart.

Sample: memory CD4+ T cells sorted from blood. What the cell subset or site label conveys for this sample: CD45RA-negative fraction. This clonotype was sampled from a woman between 25 and 40 years old in good health. In this chain, TRBV19 is recombined with TRBJ2-3; 8 bases in the junction line up with TRBD2. The sequence in DNA is TGTGCCAGTAGTATAGCGGGGGGGCATGGTTTGGATACGCAGTATTTT. Its protein product is CASSIAGGHGLDTQYF.